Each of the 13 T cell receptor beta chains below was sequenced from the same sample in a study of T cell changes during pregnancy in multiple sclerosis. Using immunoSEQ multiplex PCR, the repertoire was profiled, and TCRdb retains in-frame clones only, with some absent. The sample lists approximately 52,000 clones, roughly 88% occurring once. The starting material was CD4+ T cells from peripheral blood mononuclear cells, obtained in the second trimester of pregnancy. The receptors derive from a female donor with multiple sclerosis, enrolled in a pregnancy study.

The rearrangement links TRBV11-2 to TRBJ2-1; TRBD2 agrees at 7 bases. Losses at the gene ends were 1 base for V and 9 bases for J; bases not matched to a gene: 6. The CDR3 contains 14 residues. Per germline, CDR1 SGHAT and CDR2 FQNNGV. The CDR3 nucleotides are TGTGCCAGCAGCTTAGCGGGAGGTCTCGTTGAGCAGTTCTTC. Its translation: CASSLAGGLVEQFF. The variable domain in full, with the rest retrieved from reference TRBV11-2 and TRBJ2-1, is EAGVAQSPRYKIIEKRQSVAFWCNPISGHATLYWYQQILGQGPKLLIQFQNNGVVDDSQLPKDRFSAERLKGVDSTLKIQPAKLEDSAVYLCASSLAGGLVEQFFGPGTRLTVL.

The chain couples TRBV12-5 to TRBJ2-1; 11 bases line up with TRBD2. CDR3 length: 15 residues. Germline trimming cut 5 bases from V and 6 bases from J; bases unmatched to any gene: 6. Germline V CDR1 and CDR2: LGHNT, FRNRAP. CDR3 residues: CASGPGLAAVNEQFF. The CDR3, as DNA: TGTGCTAGTGGTCCGGGACTAGCGGCCGTCAATGAGCAGTTCTTC.

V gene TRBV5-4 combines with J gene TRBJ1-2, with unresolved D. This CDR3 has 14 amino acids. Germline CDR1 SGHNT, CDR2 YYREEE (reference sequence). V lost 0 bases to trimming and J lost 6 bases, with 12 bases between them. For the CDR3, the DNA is TGTGCCAGCAGCTTGGCCGGAGCGAAGGATGGCTACACCTTC. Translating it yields CASSLAGAKDGYTF.

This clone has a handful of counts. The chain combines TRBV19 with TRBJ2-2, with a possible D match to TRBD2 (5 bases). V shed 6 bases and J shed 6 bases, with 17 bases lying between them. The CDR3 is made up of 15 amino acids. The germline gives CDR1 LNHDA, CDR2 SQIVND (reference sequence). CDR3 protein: CASRRDLGSAGELFF. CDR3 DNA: TGTGCCAGTAGGAGGGATCTAGGGTCGGCCGGGGAGCTGTTTTTT.

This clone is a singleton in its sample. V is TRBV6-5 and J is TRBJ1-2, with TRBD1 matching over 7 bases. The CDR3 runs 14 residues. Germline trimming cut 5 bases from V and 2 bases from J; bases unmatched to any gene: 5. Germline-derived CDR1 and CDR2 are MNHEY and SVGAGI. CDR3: CASSRGQLNYGYTF. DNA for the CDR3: TGTGCCAGCAGTCGGGGACAGCTAAACTATGGCTACACCTTC.

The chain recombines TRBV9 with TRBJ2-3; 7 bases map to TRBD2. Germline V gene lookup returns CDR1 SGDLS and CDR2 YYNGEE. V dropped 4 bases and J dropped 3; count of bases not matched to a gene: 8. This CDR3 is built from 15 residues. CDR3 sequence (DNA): TGTGCCAGCAGCCTAAGGGCGGGAGAGACAGATACGCAGTATTTT. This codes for CASSLRAGETDTQYF.

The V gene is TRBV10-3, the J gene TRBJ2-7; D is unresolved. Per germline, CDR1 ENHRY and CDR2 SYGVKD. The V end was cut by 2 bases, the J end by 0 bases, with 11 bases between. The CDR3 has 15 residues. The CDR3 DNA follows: TGTGCCATCAGTGAGAACGGTGAGATCTCCTACGAGCAGTACTTC. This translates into CAISENGEISYEQYF.

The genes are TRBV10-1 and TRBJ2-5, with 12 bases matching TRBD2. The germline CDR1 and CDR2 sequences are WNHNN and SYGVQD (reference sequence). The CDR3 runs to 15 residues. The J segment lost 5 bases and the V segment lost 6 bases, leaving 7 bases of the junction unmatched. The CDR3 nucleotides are TGCGCCAGCAGCTTCCTAGCGGGAGGGCTGGAGACCCAGTACTTC. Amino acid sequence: CASSFLAGGLETQYF.

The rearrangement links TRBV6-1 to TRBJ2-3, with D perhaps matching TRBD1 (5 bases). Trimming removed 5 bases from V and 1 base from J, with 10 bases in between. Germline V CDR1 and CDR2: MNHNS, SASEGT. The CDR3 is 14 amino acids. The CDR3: CASSLQGGTDTQYF. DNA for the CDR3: TGTGCCAGCAGTCTTCAGGGCGGCACAGATACGCAGTATTTT.

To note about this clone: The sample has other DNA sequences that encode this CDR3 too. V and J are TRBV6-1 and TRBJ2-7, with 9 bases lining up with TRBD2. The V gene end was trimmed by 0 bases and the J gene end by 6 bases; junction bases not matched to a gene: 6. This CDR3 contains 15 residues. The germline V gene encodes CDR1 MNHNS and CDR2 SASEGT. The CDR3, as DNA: TGTGCCAGCAGTGAAGCGCTGGCGGGAGGGGGCGAGCAGTACTTC. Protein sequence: CASSEALAGGGEQYF.

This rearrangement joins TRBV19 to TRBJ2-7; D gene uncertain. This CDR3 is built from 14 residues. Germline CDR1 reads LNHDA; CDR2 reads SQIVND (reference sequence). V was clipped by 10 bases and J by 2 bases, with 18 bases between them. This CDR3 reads CATQYETAAYEQYF. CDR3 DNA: TGTGCCACCCAATACGAGACTGCCGCCTACGAGCAGTACTTC.

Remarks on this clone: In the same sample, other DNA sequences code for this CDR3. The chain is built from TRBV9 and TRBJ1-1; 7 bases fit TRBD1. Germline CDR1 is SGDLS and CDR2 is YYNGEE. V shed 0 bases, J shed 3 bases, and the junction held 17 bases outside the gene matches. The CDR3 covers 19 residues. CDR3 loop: CASSVGKAEGALRDTEAFF. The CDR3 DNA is TGTGCCAGCAGCGTAGGTAAGGCGGAGGGGGCCCTCAGGGACACTGAAGCTTTCTTT.

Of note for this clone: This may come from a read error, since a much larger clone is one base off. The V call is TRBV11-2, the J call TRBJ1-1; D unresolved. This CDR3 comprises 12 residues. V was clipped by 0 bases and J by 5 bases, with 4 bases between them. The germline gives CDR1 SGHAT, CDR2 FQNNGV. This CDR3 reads CASSLDRTEAFF. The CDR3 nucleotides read TGTGCCAGCAGCTTAGACAGGACTGAAGCTTTCTTT.